The present TCR beta chain was sequenced within a study of T cells in Graves' hyperthyroidism and ophthalmopathy. Researchers defined stable Graves' hyperthyroidism as no ophthalmopathy progression within 18 months. Each 10 ml fresh peripheral blood draw supplied the PBMCs. Regions amplified from RNA transcripts were the TCR beta CDR3 regions. The HTBI set primed first-round TCR CDR3 RT-PCR. From the multiplex PCR reads, TCRdb called clonotypes with MiXCR, one entry per CDR3 protein. The repertoire has under 650,000 distinct CDR3 sequences, around 15% of them found once; the top ten carry about 3.8%. Study conclusions and caveats: Most clonotypes expanded in thyroid above 0.001 were likewise present in blood. A model of 13 V-J features distinguished ophthalmopathy from stable hyperthyroidism.

The CDR3 is 14 residues long. With 3 bases clipped from V and 5 bases from J, the junction kept 2 bases outside the gene matches. Many counts were recorded for this clonotype. Its antigen is unidentified. J is TRBJ1-5 and V is TRBV12-3 or TRBV12-4; 9 bases are shared with TRBD1. The TCR was taken from a woman aged 25 to 39 with Graves' hyperthyroidism. The sample consisted of blood. CDR3 loop: CASSFTGGHQPQHF. The CDR3 nucleotides are TGTGCCAGCAGTTTTACAGGGGGCCATCAGCCCCAGCATTTT.